This T cell receptor (gamma chain) was obtained from a study of γδ T cells in repeated Plasmodium falciparum infection (dated by TCRdb to the early 2020s). Regarding the study in general: In the natural-infection arm, Malian children exposed to intense seasonal malaria transmission were enrolled and compared against age and gender matched Australian children. Five malaria-naive U.S. adults underwent four controlled human malaria infections by bites from P. falciparum NF54-infected Anopheles stephensi mosquitoes over approximately 600 days. Controlled-infection subjects were sampled at baseline, immediately before selected infections, and 21 days after each infection. Malian gammadelta TCR repertoires were analysed cross-sectionally during no-transmission periods and were analysed longitudinally across acute febrile malaria episodes. In the study, the shaping of the human gammadelta T cell repertoire by repeated Plasmodium falciparum infection was examined using natural infection in Mali and controlled human malaria infection. Beyond this particular receptor, the publication reports: The controlled-infection cohort was small, limiting analysis of inter-individual variability in gammadelta T cell responses. A highly stable polyclonal repertoire over time and infection, with many inter-individual overlapping TCRgamma sequences, was shown by Vgamma9/Vdelta2+ TCR repertoires. In Vdelta2-negative gammadelta TCR repertoires, which were largely Vdelta1+, repeated controlled infections appeared to drive waves of new clonotype selection. Vdelta2-negative gammadelta TCR repertoires from Malian children appeared more clonally expanded, less diverse and less shared than those of Australian children. The Malian cohort was drawn from a small rural village made up mostly of one ethnic group, which limits generalizability.

This clone has a count of ten or more. Its antigen has not been determined. The protein in TCRdb stems from a much larger clone and differs at residue 12 from this DNA's translation, likely a read error; here the protein is translated from the DNA. The receptor library was made with multiplex PCR. Sequenced using an Illumina MiSeq. Each sorted gammadelta T cell sample was sequenced for both the TCR gamma (TRG) and TCR delta (TRD) chains. Regarding the original processing steps: The repertoire analyses drew on clonotype tree plots, the accumulated frequency of the top 20 clonotypes, and diversity index (DI) and D75 metrics. TCRdb reran clone calling on the public reads with CATT; rows sharing one DNA sequence were then combined. These V and J calls are TCRdb output, not the study's own analysis. The sample table lists about 30,000 gamma-chain clones, roughly 1.4% of them with a count of one. Clones ranked in the top ten supply approximately 19% of the sample.

Sequences GITISATS (CDR1) and ISYDGTV (CDR2) are obtained from the germline V gene (reference sequence). Taken from cysteine to phenylalanine, the CDR3 has 15 residues. Of all the DNA, just the CDR3 is kept, 45 bases in frame from base 1. For bulk TCR repertoire analysis, Vgamma9/Vdelta2+ and Vdelta2-negative gammadelta T cell populations were flow-sorted out of peripheral blood mononuclear cells. The source material was gamma-delta T cells from blood. The chain is assembled from TRGV9 and TRGJP1. This TCR was sampled from a pool of human donors (malaria-infected and uninfected, not separated). The CDR3 reads CALWEVHTTGWSKIF. The nucleotide sequence reads as follows: TGTGCCTTGTGGGAGGTGCATACCACTGGTTGGTCCAAGATATTT.